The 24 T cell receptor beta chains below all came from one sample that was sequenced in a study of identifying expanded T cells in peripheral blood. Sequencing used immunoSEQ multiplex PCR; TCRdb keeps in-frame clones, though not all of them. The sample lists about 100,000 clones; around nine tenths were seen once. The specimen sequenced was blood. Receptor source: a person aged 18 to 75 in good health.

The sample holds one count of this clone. This CDR3 reads CASSLISGGARDTQYF. The CDR3 nucleotides read TGCGCCAGCAGCTTGATAAGCGGGGGAGCCCGGGATACGCAGTATTTT. The V call is TRBV5-1, the J call TRBJ2-3; 8 positions agree with TRBD2. Germline V gene lookup returns CDR1 SGHRS and CDR2 YFSETQ. The CDR3 consists of 16 residues. Germline trimming cut 1 base from V and 6 bases from J; bases unmatched to any gene: 10.

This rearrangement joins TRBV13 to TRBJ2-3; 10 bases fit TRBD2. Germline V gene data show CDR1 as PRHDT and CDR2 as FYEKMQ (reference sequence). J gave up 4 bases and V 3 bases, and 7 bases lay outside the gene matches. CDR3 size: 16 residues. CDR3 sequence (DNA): TGTGCCAGCAGCTTTCAGAGCGGGGGGGCCTCAGATACGCAGTATTTT. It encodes CASSFQSGGASDTQYF.

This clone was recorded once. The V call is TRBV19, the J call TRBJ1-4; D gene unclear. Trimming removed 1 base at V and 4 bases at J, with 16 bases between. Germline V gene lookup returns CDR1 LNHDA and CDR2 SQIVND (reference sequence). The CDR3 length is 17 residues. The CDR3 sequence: CASSIVGIGQFNEKLFF. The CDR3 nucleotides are TGTGCCAGTAGTATAGTGGGCATCGGGCAGTTTAATGAAAAACTGTTTTTT.

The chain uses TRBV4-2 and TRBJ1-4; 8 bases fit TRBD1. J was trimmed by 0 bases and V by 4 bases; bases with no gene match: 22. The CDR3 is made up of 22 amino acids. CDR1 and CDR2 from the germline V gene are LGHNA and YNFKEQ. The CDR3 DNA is TGTGCCAGCAGCCTAATGATTCCGAAATCCGGGGGACAGGAGGCAACTAATGAAAAACTGTTTTTT. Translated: CASSLMIPKSGGQEATNEKLFF.

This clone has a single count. The CDR3 nucleotides are TGTGCCAGCAGCCTCGAGGGGGGCCACTCTGGAAACACCATATATTTT. Encoded protein: CASSLEGGHSGNTIYF. V gene TRBV5-6 combines with J gene TRBJ1-3; perhaps TRBD1 as D (6 bases). Germline V gene lookup returns CDR1 SGHDT and CDR2 YYEEEE. Between the trimmed V and J ends, which lost 4 bases and 0 bases, there was a span of 14 bases. The CDR3 is made up of 16 amino acids.

The CDR3 spells CASSVGQGGPYEQYF. CDR3 bases: TGTGCCAGCAGCGTTGGACAGGGAGGTCCCTACGAGCAGTACTTC. The chain combines TRBV5-6 with TRBJ2-5, with 8 nucleotides matching TRBD1. Gene TRBJ2-7 matches the end of the DNA better, so the J call may be wrong. The CDR3 has 15 amino acids. Germline V gene data show CDR1 as SGHDT and CDR2 as YYEEEE.

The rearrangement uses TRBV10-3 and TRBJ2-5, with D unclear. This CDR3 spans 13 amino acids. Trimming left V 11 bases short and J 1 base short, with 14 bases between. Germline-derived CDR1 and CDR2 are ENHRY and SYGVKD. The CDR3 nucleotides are TGTGCCTCCACGCGAGGAATCCAAGAGACCCAGTACTTC. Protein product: CASTRGIQETQYF.

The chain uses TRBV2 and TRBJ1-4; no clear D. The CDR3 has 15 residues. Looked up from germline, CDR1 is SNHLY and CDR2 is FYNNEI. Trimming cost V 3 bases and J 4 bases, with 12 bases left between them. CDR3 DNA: TGTGCCAGCAGTGAGTACGGCAGTTTTAATGAAAAACTGTTTTTT. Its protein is CASSEYGSFNEKLFF.

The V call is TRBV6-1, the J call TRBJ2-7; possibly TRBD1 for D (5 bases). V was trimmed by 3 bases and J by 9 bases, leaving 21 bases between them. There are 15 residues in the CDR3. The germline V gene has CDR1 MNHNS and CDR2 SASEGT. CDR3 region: CASSDWGRPARAQYF. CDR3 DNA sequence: TGTGCCAGCAGTGATTGGGGCAGACCCGCCCGGGCGCAGTACTTC.

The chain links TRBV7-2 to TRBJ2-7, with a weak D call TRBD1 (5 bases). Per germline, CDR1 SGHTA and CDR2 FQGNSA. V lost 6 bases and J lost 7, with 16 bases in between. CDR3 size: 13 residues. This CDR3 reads CASSIDSLGEQYF. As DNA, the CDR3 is TGTGCCAGCAGTATCGACAGCCTAGGGGAGCAGTACTTC.

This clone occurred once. Written as DNA, the CDR3 is TGTGCCAGCAGTGAAGCAAGGCGGATTAGCAATCAGCCCCAGCATTTT. It yields the protein CASSEARRISNQPQHF. The chain joins TRBV6-1 to TRBJ1-5, with D uncertain. The CDR3 runs to 16 residues. Trimming removed 0 bases at V and 0 bases at J, with 9 bases between. Germline CDR1 MNHNS, CDR2 SASEGT.

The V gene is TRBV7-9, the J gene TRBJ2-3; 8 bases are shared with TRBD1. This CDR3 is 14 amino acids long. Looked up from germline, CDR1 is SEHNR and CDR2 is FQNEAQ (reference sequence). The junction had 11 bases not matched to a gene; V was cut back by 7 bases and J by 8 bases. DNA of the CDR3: TGTGCCAGCAAGGGGCCAGGGGGCTTGGGTACGCAGTATTTT. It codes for CASKGPGGLGTQYF.

This chain's CDR3 is CASSPADRVRTDTQYF. As DNA, the CDR3 is TGTGCCAGCTCACCGGCAGACAGGGTGCGCACAGATACGCAGTATTTT. This sequence joins TRBV18 and TRBJ2-3; 7 bases align to TRBD1. Trimming took 3 bases from V and 1 from J; bases not matched to a gene: 7. Germline CDR1 KGHSH, CDR2 LQKENI. The CDR3 is 16 residues long.

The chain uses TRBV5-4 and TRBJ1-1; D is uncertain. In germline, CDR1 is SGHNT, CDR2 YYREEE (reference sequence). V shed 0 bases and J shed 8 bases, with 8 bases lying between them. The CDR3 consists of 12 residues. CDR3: CASSLDTDEAFF. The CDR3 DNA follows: TGTGCCAGCAGCTTGGATACTGACGAAGCTTTCTTT.

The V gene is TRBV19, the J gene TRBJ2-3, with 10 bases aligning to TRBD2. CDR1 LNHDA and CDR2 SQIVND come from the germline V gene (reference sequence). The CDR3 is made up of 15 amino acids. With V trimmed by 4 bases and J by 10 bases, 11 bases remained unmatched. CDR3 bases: TGTGCCAGTAGTACTCGCGGGACTAGCGCCGTGGCGCAGTATTTT. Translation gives CASSTRGTSAVAQYF.

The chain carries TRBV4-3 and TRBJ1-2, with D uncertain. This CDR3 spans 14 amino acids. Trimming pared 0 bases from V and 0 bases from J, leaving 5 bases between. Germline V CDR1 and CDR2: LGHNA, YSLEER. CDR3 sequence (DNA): TGCGCCAGCAGCCAAGATCCCTCTAACTATGGCTACACCTTC. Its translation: CASSQDPSNYGYTF.

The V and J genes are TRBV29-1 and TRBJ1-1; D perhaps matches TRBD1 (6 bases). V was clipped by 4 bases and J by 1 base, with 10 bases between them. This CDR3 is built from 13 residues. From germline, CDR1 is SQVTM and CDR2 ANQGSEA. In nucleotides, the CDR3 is TGCAGCGTTGTGAGGACAGAGAACACTGAAGCTTTCTTT. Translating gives CSVVRTENTEAFF.

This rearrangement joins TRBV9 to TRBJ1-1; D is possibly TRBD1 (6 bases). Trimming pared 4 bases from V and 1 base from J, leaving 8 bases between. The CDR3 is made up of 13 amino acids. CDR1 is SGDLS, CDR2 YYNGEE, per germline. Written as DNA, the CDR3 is TGTGCCAGCAGCTTACAGGGGAACACTGAAGCTTTCTTT. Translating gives CASSLQGNTEAFF.

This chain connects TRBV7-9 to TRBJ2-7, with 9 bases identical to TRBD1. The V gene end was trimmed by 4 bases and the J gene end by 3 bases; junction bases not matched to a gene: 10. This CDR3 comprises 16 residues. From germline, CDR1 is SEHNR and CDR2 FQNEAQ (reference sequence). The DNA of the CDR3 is TGTGCCAGCAGCTCCGTTAGTAAGACAGGGGGCTACGAGCAGTACTTC. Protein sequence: CASSSVSKTGGYEQYF.

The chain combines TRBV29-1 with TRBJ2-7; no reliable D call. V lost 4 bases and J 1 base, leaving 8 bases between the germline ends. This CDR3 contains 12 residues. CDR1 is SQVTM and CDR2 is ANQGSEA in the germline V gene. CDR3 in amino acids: CSVGQRSYEQYF. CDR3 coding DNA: TGCAGCGTTGGGCAGCGTTCCTACGAGCAGTACTTC.

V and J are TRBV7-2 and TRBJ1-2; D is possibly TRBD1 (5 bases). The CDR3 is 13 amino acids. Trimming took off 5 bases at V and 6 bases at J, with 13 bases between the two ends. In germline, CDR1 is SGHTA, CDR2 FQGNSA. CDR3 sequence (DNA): TGTGCCAGCAGCCTTACCGTCAGGGATGGCTACACCTTC. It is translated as CASSLTVRDGYTF.

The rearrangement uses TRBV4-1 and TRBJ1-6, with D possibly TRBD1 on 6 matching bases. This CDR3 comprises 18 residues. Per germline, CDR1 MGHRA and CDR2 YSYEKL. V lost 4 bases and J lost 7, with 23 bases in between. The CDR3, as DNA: TGCGCCAGCAGCCGAAGGGGGACTTCGGGGACCATGAATTCACCCCTCCACTTT. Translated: CASSRRGTSGTMNSPLHF.

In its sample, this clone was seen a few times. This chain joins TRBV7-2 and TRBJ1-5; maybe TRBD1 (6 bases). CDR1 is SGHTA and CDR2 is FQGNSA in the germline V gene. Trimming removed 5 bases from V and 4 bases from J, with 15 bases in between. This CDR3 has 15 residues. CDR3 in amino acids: CASSPQGGRNQPQHF. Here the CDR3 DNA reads TGTGCCAGCAGCCCACAGGGAGGGAGGAATCAGCCCCAGCATTTT.

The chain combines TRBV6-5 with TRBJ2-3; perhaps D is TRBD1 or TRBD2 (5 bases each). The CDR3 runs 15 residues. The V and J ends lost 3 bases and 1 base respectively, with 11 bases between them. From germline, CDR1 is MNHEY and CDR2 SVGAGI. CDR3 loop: CASSYGTVGTDTQYF. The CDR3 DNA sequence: TGTGCCAGCAGTTATGGGACCGTAGGCACAGATACGCAGTATTTT.